Listed below are T cell receptor beta chains from one sample, sequenced in a study of blood T cells in healthy people across ages. TCRdb called the 5' RACE reads again in MiXCR, with one record for every CDR3 protein. The sample carries roughly 790,000 distinct CDR3 sequences, approximately 43% recorded once. The sample comprised blood. The receptors derive from a woman aged 55-75 years in good health. Both conserved end residues are part of each CDR3. D genes are given only for firm matches. Not every row has a clone size; where given, it reads once, few, many or a size class.

d_call j_call clone_size v_call cdr3_aa cdr3_nt
NA TRBJ1-3 NA TRBV7-6 CASSLGGVFSGNTIYF TGTGCCAGCAGCTTAGGGGGGGTATTCTCTGGAAACACCATATATTTT
TRBD2 TRBJ2-4 once TRBV20-1 CSAPSGGAGENIQYF TGCAGTGCTCCTAGCGGGGGGGCCGGGGAAAACATTCAGTACTTC
NA TRBJ2-3 NA TRBV7-9 CASSSRAQYF TGTGCCAGCAGCTCCCGGGCGCAGTATTTT
NA TRBJ1-5 NA TRBV7-8 CASSSLRGDQDQPQHF TGTGCCAGCAGCTCCCTGAGAGGAGATCAGGATCAGCCCCAGCATTTT
TRBD1 TRBJ1-2 few TRBV6-6 CASNGQGLNYGYTF TGTGCCAGCAATGGACAGGGATTAAACTATGGCTACACCTTC
NA TRBJ2-3 NA TRBV5-6 CASSSPLGVGTDTQYF TGTGCCAGCAGCTCCCCCTTGGGGGTGGGCACAGATACGCAGTATTTT
NA TRBJ1-4 NA TRBV28 CASTLNEKLFF TGTGCCAGCACGCTGAATGAAAAACTGTTTTTT
NA TRBJ2-1 once TRBV5-6 CASSQAGEQFF TGTGCCAGCAGTCAGGCGGGTGAGCAGTTCTTC
NA TRBJ2-7 NA TRBV20-1 CSARDRQPYNEQYF TGCAGTGCTAGAGATCGACAGCCATACAATGAGCAGTACTTC
NA TRBJ1-2 NA TRBV27 CASRYTGSPGYTF TGTGCCAGCAGGTATACAGGATCTCCTGGCTACACCTTC
NA TRBJ1-3 NA TRBV4-2 CASSQEKVLSGNTIYF TGTGCCAGCAGCCAAGAAAAAGTCCTCTCTGGAAACACCATATATTTT
TRBD1 TRBJ1-2 many TRBV9 CASSVDQGGLYGYTF TGTGCCAGCAGCGTAGACCAGGGGGGCCTCTATGGCTACACCTTC
NA TRBJ2-4 NA TRBV2 CASTWGMGLAKNIQYF TGTGCCAGCACTTGGGGAATGGGACTAGCCAAAAACATTCAGTACTTC
TRBD1 TRBJ2-5 few TRBV11-2 CASSGRDRAFGTQYF TGTGCCAGCAGCGGCCGGGACAGGGCTTTTGGGACCCAGTACTTC
NA TRBJ2-7 few TRBV6-2/TRBV6-3 CASSYVDEQYF TGTGCCAGCAGTTACGTCGACGAGCAGTACTTC
NA TRBJ2-3 many TRBV7-7 CASSLGPGATDTQYF TGTGCTAGCAGCTTAGGGCCAGGGGCTACAGATACGCAGTATTTT